The present entry profiles one T cell receptor (beta chain) with its context. This clonotype has just a few counts. The antigen this receptor binds is unknown. One base away there is no much larger clone; base qualities are not given. This sample is part of a study of blood T cells in healthy people across ages (dated by TCRdb to 2013 to 2016). In the study overall: In model experiments, template switching captured roughly one uniquely barcoded TCR beta cDNA molecule for every two T cells. Age-related changes in TCR beta repertoire diversity were measured in the study by deep sequencing normalized with unique cDNA molecular identifiers. Four age groups were formed from the donors: young (average about 16 years), middle-aged (approximately 39), aged (roughly 56) and long-lived (less than 85). Donors of different ages were randomly distributed across sequencing lanes to avoid experimental bias. Two additional independent replicas of 1 million unique cDNA reads from the same blood draw were analyzed for two donors (one aged 18 to 29 and one aged 80 or older).

Donors were a few dozen systemically healthy Caucasian individuals from Russia aged roughly 6 to 95 years. Each donor gave 9.5 to 10 milliliters of peripheral blood, drawn into EDTA-treated Vacutainer tubes. Ficoll-Paque density-gradient centrifugation was used to isolate PBMCs, with at least 7 million obtained per sample. Total RNA was extracted from PBMCs with Trizol reagent, with at least 5.5 micrograms obtained per sample. Naive CD45RAhigh/CD27high T cell percentages were measured by flow cytometry on a PBMC aliquot from every donor. Receptor libraries were prepared by 5' RACE. Sequencing instrument: Illumina HiSeq 2500. A second PCR of about 6 to 11 cycles was performed with a sample-barcoded 5' primer and a J-beta primer mix. A template-switch 5' adaptor carrying 12 random nucleotides introduced a unique molecular identifier onto each TCR beta cDNA molecule. At least 2.5 million CDR3-containing paired-end reads were obtained from each sample. The Mint cDNA synthesis kit, primed by a TRBC-specific oligonucleotide, was used to synthesize first-strand cDNA from all RNA. Following uracil-DNA glycosylase treatment, all cDNA underwent a first 18-cycle PCR with the universal primers M1SS and BC2_uni_R. In the paper's pipeline: For normalization, 1 million high-quality reads, each with a distinct molecular identifier, were randomly selected from each sample. Reads sharing molecular identifiers were discarded rather than binned into consensus sequences. CDR3 identification, clonotype clustering and error correction used MiTCR with a Q25 quality threshold and the strictest error-elimination algorithm. A nonparametric unseen species model with Euler transformation was used to estimate a lower bound on total TCR beta diversity. Clones were called with MiXCR by TCRdb after fastp trimmed the public reads at Q25, and only in-frame beta chains were retained. Here each entry gathers all rows of one CDR3 protein and keeps the most common genes and DNA. These V and J calls originate from TCRdb's pipeline instead of the authors' own analysis. The sample includes around 280,000 distinct CDR3 sequences, with roughly 27% observed a single time. The top ten constitute approximately 28% of the sample.

General conclusions and limits of the study: A strong correlation was found between observed TCR beta diversity and the percentage of naive T cells measured by flow cytometry. Estimates of total diversity from one million sequenced T cells were regarded as lower bounds and underestimates. As age increased, observed TCR beta diversity per million T cells dropped in a roughly linear way, and a significant reduction was already evident by age 40. Compared with the aged group, more naive CD4+ T cells, fewer expanded clones and increased TCR diversity were shown by the long-lived group, suggesting age selection. Because donor CMV infection status was unknown, age-related changes in expanded clonotypes were potentially confounded. Since profiling was done on bulk unsorted PBMCs, naive and antigen-experienced compartments could not be conclusively compared.

The germline V gene (reference sequence) provides CDR1 LNHNV and CDR2 YYDKDF. A distance of 10 bases separates the germline ends of V and J, which lose 0 bases and 1 base respectively. The CDR3 runs 16 residues from the cysteine to the phenylalanine. CDR3 DNA is the only sequence kept; it has 48 bases, read in frame from the first base. The chain was built from TRBV15 and TRBJ1-3; no D segment can be confidently identified. This receptor was identified in a woman in her 70s in good health. Specimen: blood. The bases are TGTGCCACCAGCAGAGATGATCGGGGATCTGGAAACACCATATATTTT. Translated, this gives CATSRDDRGSGNTIYF.